This T cell receptor (beta chain) emerged from a study of blood T cell repertoires in COVID-19. The V gene end was trimmed by 5 bases and the J gene end by 9 bases; junction bases not matched to a gene: 6. CDR3 size: 13 residues. Authors' processing steps: Amplification of reference gene primers was used by the study to estimate nucleated cell counts. Clones were sequenced by immunoSEQ multiplex PCR, and TCRdb holds only the in-frame ones, with some missing. V and J calls and clone size are those listed in that table; D and trimming were worked out from the DNA. The data hold about 36,000 clones, with about nine tenths observed a single time.

Specimen: peripheral blood. The receptor was derived from a human donor in a cohort sampled during active COVID-19. The rearrangement uses TRBV12-3 or TRBV12-4 and TRBJ2-1, with 8 nucleotides matching TRBD2. The CDR3 DNA follows: TGTGCCAGCAGTCCACCTAGCGGGTTTGAGCAGTTCTTC. Its protein product is CASSPPSGFEQFF.